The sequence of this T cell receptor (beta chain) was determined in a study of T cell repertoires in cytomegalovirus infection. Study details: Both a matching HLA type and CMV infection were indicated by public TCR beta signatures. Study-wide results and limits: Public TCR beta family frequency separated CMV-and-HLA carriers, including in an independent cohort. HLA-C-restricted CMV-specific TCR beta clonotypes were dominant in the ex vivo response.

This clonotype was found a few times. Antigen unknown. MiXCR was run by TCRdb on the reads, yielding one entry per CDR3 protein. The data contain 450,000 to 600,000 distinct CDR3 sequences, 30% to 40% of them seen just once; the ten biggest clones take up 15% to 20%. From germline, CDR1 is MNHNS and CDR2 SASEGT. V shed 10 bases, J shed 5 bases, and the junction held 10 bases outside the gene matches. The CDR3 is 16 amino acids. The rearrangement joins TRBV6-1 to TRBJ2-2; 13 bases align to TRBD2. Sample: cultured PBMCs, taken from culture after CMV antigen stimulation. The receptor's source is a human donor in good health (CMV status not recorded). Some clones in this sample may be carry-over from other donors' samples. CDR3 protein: CAIRLAGGRRTGELFF. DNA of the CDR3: TGTGCCATCCGACTAGCGGGAGGTAGACGTACCGGGGAGCTGTTTTTT.